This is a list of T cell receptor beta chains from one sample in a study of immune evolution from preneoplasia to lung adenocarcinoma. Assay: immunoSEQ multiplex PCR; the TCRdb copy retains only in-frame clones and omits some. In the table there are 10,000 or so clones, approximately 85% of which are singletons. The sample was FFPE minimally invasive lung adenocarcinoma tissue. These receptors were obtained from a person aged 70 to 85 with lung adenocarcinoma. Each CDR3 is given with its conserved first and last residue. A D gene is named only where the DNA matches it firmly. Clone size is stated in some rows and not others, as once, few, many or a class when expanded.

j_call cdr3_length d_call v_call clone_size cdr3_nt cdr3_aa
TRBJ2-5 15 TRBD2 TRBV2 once TGTGCCAGCACCAGACTAGCGGGGGGGCGAGAGACCCAGTACTTC CASTRLAGGRETQYF
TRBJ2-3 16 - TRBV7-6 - TGTGCCAGCAGCACCGTTGGCGGGCCGTCCACAGATACGCAGTATTTT CASSTVGGPSTDTQYF
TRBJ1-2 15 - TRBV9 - TGTGCCAGCAGCGTAGGGGCTGGCTCCTACTATGGCTACACCTTC CASSVGAGSYYGYTF
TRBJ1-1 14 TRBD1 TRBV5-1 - TGCGCCAGCAGCCCCGGACAGGGCTGGAATGAAGCTTTCTTT CASSPGQGWNEAFF
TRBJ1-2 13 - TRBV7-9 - TGTGCCAGCAGCTTAGCTGCCGGGTATGGCTACACCTTC CASSLAAGYGYTF
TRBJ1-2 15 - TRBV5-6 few TGTGCCAGCAGCTTTTCTGGCAGGGCCCCTTATGGCTACACCTTC CASSFSGRAPYGYTF
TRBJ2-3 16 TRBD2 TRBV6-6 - TGTGCCAGCAGTTATAACGCGGGGGGGCGGAGAGATACGCAGTATTTT CASSYNAGGRRDTQYF
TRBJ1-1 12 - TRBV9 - TGTGCCAGCGGGACGGCAAGCACTGAAGCTTTCTTT CASGTASTEAFF
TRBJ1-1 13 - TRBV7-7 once TGTGCTAGCAGCGCGGACCACAACACTGAAGCTTTCTTT CASSADHNTEAFF
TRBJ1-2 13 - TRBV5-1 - TGCGCCAGCAGCCCAGACAGGCACTATGGCTACACCTTC CASSPDRHYGYTF
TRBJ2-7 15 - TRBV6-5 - TGTGCCAGCAGTTACTCGGGAACCCCTTCCTACGAGCAGTACTTC CASSYSGTPSYEQYF
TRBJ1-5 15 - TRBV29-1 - TGCAGCGTTGAAGATACCGGACGGAACAATCAGCCCCAGCATTTT CSVEDTGRNNQPQHF
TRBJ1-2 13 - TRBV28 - TGTGCCAGCAGCCCGTACAGGGCCTATGGCTACACCTTC CASSPYRAYGYTF
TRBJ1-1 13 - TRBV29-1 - TGCAGCGTTGATACGGGGAGGAACACTGAAGCTTTCTTT CSVDTGRNTEAFF
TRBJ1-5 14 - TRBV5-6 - TGTGCCAGCAGCTTGGGTGGGGGGGAGCGGCCCCAGCATTTT CASSLGGGERPQHF
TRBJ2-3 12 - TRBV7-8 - TGTGCCAGCAGCGTGAACACAGATACGCAGTATTTT CASSVNTDTQYF
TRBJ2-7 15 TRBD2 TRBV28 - TGTGCCAGCAGCCCCGGACTAGCGGGGGGGTACGAGCAGTACTTC CASSPGLAGGYEQYF
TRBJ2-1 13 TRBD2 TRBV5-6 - TGTGCCAGCAGCTTCAGCGGGGGGGATGAGCAGTTCTTC CASSFSGGDEQFF
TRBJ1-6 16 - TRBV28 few TGTGCCAGCAGTTCGGCGGAGAGCTCCTATAATTCACCCCTCCACTTT CASSSAESSYNSPLHF
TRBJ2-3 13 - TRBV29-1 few TGCAGCGTTGACACCGGGAGCACAGATACGCAGTATTTT CSVDTGSTDTQYF
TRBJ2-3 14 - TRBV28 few TGTGCCAGCACCACCCTCGGGGGCTACGATACGCAGTATTTT CASTTLGGYDTQYF
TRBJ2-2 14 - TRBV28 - TGTGCCAGCAGTTTTGGGGGCGGCACCGGGGAGCTGTTTTTT CASSFGGGTGELFF
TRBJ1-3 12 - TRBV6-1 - TGTGCCAGCAGCTACGATGGAAACACCATATATTTT CASSYDGNTIYF
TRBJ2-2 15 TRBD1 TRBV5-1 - TGCGCCAGCAGCCGCAAGACAGGGGGGACCGGGGAGCTGTTTTTT CASSRKTGGTGELFF
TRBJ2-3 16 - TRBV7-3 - TGTGCCAGCAGCCTTACTAGCGCCGGGGGCCGCGGTACGCAGTATTTT CASSLTSAGGRGTQYF
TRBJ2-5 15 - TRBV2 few TGTGCCAGCACCATGAACGACAGGTCCTCGGAGACCCAGTACTTC CASTMNDRSSETQYF
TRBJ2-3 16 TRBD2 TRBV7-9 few TGTGCCAGCAGACGGACTAGCGGGGACTTGGCAGATACGCAGTATTTT CASRRTSGDLADTQYF
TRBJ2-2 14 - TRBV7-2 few TGTGCCAGCAGGCCACTAACATACACCGGGGAGCTGTTTTTT CASRPLTYTGELFF
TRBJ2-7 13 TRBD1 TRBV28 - TGTGCCAGCACCCACCGGGACAGGTACGAGCAGTACTTC CASTHRDRYEQYF